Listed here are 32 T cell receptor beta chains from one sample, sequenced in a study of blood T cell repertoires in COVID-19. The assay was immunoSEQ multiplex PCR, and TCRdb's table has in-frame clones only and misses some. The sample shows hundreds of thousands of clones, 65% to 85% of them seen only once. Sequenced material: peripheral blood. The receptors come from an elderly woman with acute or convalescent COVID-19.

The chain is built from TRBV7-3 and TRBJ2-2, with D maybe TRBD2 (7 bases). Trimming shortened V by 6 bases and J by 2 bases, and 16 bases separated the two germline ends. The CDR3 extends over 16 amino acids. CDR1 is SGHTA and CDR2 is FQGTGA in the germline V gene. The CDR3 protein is CASSPTGGPNTGELFF. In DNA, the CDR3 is TGTGCCAGCAGTCCTACGGGGGGCCCTAACACCGGGGAGCTGTTTTTT.

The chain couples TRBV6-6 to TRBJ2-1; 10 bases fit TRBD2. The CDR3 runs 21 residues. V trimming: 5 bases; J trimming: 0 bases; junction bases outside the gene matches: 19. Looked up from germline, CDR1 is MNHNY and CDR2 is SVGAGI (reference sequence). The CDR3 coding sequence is TGTGCCAGCAGTCCCCAACCGTATAATCTAGCGGGAGTCGGCTCCTACAATGAGCAGTTCTTC. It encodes CASSPQPYNLAGVGSYNEQFF.

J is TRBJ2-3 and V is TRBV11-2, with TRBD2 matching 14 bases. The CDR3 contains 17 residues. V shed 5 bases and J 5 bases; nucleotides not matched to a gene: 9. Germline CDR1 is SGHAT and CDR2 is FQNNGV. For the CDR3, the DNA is TGTGCCAGCAGCCCCGGGACTAGCGGGGGCGGATTAGATACGCAGTATTTT. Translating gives CASSPGTSGGGLDTQYF.

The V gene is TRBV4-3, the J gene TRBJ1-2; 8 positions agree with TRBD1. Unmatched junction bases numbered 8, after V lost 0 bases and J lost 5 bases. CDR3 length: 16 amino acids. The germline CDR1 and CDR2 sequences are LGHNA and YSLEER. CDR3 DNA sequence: TGCGCCAGCAGCCAAGATCAGGGCAGGGGGCTTTATGGCTACACCTTC. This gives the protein CASSQDQGRGLYGYTF.

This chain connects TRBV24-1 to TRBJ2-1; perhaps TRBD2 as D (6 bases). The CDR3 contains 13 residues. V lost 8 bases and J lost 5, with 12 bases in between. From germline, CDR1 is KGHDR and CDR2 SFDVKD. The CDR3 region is CATTHGGNNEQFF. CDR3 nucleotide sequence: TGTGCCACCACGCATGGCGGGAACAATGAGCAGTTCTTC.

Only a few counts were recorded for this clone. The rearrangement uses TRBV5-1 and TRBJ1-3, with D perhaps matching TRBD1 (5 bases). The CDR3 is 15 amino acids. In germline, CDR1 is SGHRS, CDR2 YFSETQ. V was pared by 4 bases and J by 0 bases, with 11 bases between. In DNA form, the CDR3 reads TGCGCCAGCAGCCCGGACACAACCTCTGGAAACACCATATATTTT. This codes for CASSPDTTSGNTIYF.

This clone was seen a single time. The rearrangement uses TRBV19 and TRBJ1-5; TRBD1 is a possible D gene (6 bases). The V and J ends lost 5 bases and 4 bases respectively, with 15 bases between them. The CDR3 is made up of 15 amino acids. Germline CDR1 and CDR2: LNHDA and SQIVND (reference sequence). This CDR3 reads CASSAAGGQNQPQHF. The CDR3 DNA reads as TGTGCCAGTAGTGCCGCGGGGGGGCAGAATCAGCCCCAGCATTTT.

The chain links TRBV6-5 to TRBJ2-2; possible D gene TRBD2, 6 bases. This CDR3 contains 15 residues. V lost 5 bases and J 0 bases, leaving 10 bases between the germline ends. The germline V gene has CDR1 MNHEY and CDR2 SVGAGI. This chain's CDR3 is CASSRETANTGELFF. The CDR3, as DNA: TGTGCCAGCAGTCGGGAGACCGCGAACACCGGGGAGCTGTTTTTT.

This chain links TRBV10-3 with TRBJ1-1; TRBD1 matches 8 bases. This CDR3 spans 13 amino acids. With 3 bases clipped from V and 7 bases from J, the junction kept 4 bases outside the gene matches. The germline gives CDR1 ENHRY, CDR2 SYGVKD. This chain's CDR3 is CAISDRGQGEAFF. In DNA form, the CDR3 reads TGTGCCATCAGTGACAGGGGGCAAGGTGAAGCTTTCTTT.

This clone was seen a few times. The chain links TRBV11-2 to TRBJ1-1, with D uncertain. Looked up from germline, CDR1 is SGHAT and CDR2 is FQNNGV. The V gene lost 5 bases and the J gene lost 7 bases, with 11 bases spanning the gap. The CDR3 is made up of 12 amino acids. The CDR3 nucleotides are TGTGCCAGCAGCCTTGGTAGTTTTGAAGCTTTCTTT. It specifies CASSLGSFEAFF.

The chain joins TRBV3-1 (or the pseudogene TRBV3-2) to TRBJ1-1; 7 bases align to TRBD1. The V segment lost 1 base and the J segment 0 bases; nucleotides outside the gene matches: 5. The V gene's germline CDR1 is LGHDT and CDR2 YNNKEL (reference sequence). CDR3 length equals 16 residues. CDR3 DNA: TGTGCCAGCAGCCAAGTGGGGGACAGATTGAACACTGAAGCTTTCTTT. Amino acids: CASSQVGDRLNTEAFF.

This chain's CDR3 is CASSLDPGGIYEQYF. The CDR3, as DNA: TGCGCCAGCAGCTTGGATCCAGGGGGTATTTACGAGCAGTACTTC. The chain recombines TRBV5-1 with TRBJ2-7, with 7 bases aligning to TRBD1. V was clipped by 0 bases and J by 4 bases; unmatched bases: 7. The CDR3 has 15 residues. Germline CDR1 SGHRS, CDR2 YFSETQ.

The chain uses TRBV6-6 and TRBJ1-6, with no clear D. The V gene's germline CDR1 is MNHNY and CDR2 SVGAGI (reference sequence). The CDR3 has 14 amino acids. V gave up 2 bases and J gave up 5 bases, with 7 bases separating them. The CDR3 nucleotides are TGTGCCAGCAGTTACCAGGAGGATAATTCACCCCTCCACTTT. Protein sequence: CASSYQEDNSPLHF.

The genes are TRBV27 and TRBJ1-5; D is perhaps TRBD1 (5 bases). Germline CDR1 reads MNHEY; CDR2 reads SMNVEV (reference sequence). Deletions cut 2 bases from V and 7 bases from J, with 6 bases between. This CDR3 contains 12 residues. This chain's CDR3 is CASSLRGQPQHF. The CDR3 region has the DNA TGTGCCAGCAGTTTAAGGGGCCAGCCCCAGCATTTT.

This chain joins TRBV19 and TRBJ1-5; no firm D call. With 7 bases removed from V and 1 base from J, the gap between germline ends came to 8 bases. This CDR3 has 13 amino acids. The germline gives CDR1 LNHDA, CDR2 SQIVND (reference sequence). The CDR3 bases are TGTGCCAGTACCCCCGCGAGCAATCAGCCCCAGCATTTT. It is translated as CASTPASNQPQHF.

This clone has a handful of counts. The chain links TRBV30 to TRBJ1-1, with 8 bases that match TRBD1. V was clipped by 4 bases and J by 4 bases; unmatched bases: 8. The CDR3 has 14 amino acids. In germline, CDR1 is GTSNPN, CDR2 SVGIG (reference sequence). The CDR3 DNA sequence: TGTGCCTGGATTCAACGGACAGGGCGCACTGAAGCTTTCTTT. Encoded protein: CAWIQRTGRTEAFF.

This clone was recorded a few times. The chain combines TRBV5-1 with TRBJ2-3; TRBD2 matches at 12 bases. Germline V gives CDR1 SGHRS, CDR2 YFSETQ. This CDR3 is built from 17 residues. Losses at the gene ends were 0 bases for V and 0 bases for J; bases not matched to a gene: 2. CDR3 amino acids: CASSLALAGGSTDTQYF. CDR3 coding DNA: TGCGCCAGCAGCTTGGCCCTAGCGGGGGGGAGCACAGATACGCAGTATTTT.

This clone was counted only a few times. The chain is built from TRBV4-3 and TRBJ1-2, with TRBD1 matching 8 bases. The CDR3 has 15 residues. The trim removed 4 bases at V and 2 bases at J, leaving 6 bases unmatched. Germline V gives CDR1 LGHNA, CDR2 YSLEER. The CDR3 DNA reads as TGCGCCAGCAGCCCGCGGACAGGGTGGAACTATGGCTACACCTTC. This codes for CASSPRTGWNYGYTF.

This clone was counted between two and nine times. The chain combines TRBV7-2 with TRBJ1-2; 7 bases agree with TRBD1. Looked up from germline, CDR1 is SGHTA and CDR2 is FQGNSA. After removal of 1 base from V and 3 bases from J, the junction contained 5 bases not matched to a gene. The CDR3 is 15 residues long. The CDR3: CASSLERGQYYGYTF. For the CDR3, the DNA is TGTGCCAGCAGCTTAGAGAGGGGGCAATACTATGGCTACACCTTC.

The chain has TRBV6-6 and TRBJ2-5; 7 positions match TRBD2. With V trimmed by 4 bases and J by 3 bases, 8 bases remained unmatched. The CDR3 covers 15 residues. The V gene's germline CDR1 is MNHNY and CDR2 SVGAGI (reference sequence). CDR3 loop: CASSWAGDREETQYF. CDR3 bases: TGTGCCAGCAGTTGGGCGGGGGATCGGGAAGAGACCCAGTACTTC.

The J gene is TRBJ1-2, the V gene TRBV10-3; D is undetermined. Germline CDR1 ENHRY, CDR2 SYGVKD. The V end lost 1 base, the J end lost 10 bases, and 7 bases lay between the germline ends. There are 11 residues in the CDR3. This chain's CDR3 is CAISEFGDYTF. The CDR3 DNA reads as TGTGCCATCAGTGAGTTCGGTGACTACACCTTC.

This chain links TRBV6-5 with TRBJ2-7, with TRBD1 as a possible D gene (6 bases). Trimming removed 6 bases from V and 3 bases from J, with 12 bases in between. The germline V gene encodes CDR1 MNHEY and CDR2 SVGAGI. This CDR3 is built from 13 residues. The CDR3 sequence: CASSRTGSYEQYF. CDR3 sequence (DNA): TGTGCCAGCAGCCGAACAGGGAGCTACGAGCAGTACTTC.

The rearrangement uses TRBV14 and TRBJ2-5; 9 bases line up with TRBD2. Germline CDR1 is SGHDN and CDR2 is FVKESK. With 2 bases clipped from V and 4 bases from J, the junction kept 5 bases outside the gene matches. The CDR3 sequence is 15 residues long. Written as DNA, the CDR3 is TGTGCCAGCAGCCAAATGGGACTAGCCCCAGAGACCCAGTACTTC. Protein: CASSQMGLAPETQYF.

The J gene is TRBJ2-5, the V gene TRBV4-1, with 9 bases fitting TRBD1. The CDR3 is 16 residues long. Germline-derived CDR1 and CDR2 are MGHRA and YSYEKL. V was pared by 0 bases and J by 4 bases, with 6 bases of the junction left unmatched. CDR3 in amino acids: CASSQDPQTGGETQYF. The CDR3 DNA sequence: TGCGCCAGCAGCCAAGATCCCCAGACAGGGGGAGAGACCCAGTACTTC.

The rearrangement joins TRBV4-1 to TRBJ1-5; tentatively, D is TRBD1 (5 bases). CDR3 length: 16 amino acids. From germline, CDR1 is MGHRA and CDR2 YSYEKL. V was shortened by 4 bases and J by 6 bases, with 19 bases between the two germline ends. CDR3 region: CASSPKAGGKVQPQHF. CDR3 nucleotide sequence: TGCGCCAGCAGCCCCAAGGCGGGGGGGAAGGTTCAGCCCCAGCATTTT.

The CDR3 sequence is CASRTGGQETQYF. CDR3 nucleotides: TGTGCCAGCAGGACAGGGGGACAAGAGACCCAGTACTTC. V and J are TRBV28 and TRBJ2-5; TRBD1 matches 9 bases. This CDR3 has 13 amino acids. With 6 bases clipped from V and 2 bases from J, the junction kept 1 base outside the gene matches. Germline V gives CDR1 MDHEN, CDR2 SYDVKM.

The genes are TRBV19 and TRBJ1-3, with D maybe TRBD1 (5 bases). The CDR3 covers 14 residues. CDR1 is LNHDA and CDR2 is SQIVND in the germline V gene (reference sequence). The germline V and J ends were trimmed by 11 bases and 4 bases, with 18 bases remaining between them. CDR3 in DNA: TGTGCCTCGAACCGAAGGGGAAACGGAAACACCATATATTTT. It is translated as CASNRRGNGNTIYF.

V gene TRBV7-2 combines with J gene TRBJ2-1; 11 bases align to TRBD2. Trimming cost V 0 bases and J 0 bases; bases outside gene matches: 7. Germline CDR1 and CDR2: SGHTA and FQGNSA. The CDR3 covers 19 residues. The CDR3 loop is CASSLAGSGGGLSYNEQFF. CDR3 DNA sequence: TGTGCCAGCAGCTTAGCGGGTAGCGGGGGGGGCCTCTCCTACAATGAGCAGTTCTTC.

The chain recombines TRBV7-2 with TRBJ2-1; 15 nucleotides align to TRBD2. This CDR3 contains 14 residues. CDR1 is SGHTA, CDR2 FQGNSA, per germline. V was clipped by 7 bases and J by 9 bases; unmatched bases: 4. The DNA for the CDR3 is TGTGCCAGCACCGGACTAGCGGGGGGGGGTGAGCAGTTCTTC. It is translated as CASTGLAGGGEQFF. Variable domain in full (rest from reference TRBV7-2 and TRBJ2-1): GAGVSQSPSNKVTEKGKDVELRCDPISGHTALYWYRQSLGQGLEFLIYFQGNSAPDKSGLPSDRFSAERTGGSVSTLTIQRTQQEDSAVYLCASTGLAGGGEQFFGPGTRLTVL.

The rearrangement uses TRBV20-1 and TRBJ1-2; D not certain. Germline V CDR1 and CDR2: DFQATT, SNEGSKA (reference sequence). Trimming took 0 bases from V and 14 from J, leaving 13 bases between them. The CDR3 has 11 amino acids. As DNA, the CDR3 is TGCAGTGCTAGAGATCAAACCCTGGAGACCTTC. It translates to CSARDQTLETF.

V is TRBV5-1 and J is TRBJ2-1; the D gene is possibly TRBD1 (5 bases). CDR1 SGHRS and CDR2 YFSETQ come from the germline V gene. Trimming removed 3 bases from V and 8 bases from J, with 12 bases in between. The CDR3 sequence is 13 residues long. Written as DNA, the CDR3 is TGCGCCAGCAGCTGGGGCATATTCGATGAGCAGTTCTTC. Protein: CASSWGIFDEQFF.

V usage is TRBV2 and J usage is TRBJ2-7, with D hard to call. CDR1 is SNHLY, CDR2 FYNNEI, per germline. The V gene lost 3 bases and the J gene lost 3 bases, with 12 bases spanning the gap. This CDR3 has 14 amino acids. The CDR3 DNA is TGTGCCAGCAGTGAGCCGGCTAGTAACTACGAGCAGTACTTC. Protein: CASSEPASNYEQYF.